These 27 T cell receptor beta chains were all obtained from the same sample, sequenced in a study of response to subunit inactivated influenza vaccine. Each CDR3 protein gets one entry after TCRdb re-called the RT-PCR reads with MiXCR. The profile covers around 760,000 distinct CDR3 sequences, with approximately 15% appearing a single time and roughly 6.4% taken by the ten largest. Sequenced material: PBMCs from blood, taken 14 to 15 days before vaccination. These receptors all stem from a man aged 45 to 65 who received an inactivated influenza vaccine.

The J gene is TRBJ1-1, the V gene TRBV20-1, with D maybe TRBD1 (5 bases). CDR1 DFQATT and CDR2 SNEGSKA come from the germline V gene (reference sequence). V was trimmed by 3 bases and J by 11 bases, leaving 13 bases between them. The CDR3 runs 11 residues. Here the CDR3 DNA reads TGCAGTGCTAGGATAGGGGTTGTTGCTTTCTTT. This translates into CSARIGVVAFF.

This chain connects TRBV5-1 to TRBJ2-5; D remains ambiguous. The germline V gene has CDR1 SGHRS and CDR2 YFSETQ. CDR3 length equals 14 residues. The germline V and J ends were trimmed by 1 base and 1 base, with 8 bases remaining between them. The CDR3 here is CASSLSPVQETQYF. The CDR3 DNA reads TGCGCCAGCAGCTTGTCACCAGTCCAAGAGACCCAGTACTTC.

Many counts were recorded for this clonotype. The CDR3 reads CASSVVTGNNEQFF. The CDR3 region has the DNA TGTGCCAGCAGTGTGGTAACAGGGAACAATGAGCAGTTCTTC. The chain employs TRBV2 and TRBJ2-1, with D possibly TRBD1 on 6 matching bases. This CDR3 region has 14 residues. Germline values: CDR1 SNHLY, CDR2 FYNNEI. V was shortened by 4 bases and J by 5 bases, with 12 bases between the two germline ends. Combining the CDR3 with reference TRBV2 and TRBJ2-1 gives the whole variable domain EPEVTQTPSHQVTQMGQEVILRCVPISNHLYFYWYRQILGQKVEFLVSFYNNEISEKSEIFDDQFSVERPDGSNFTLKIRSTKLEDSAMYFCASSVVTGNNEQFFGPGTRLTVL.

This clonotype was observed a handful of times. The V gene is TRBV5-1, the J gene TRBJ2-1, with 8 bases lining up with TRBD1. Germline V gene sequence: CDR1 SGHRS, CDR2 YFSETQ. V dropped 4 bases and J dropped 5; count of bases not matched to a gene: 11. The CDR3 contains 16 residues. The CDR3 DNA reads TGCGCCAGCAGCCAAAACAGGGGGTTTTTCGACAATGAGCAGTTCTTC. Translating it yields CASSQNRGFFDNEQFF.

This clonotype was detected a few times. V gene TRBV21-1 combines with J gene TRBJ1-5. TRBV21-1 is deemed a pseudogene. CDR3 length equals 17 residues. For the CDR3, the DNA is TGTGCCAGCAGCAAAGCGCTGTGGGTTTATAGCAATCAGCCCCAGCATTTT. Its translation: CASSKALWVYSNQPQHF.

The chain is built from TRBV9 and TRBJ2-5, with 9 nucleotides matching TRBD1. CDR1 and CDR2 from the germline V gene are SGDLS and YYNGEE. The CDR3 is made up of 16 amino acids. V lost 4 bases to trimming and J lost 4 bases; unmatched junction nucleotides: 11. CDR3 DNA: TGTGCCAGCAGCAACACAGGGGGCCTCGTCCGAGAGACCCAGTACTTC. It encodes CASSNTGGLVRETQYF. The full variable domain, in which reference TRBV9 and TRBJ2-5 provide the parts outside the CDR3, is DSGVTQTPKHLITATGQRVTLRCSPRSGDLSVYWYQQSLDQGLQFLIQYYNGEERAKGNILERFSAQQFPDLHSELNLSSLELGDSALYFCASSNTGGLVRETQYFGPGTRLLVL.

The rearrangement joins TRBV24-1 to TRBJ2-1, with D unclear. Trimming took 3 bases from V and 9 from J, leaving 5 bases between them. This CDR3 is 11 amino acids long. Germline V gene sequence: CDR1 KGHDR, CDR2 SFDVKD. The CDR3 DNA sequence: TGTGCCACCAGTGATGACGTTGAGCAGTTCTTC. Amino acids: CATSDDVEQFF.

CDR3 nucleotides: TGTGCCAGCAGCGACGGGACTAGCGGACCTAATGAGCAGTTCTTC. It encodes CASSDGTSGPNEQFF. The chain couples TRBV9 to TRBJ2-1, with 11 bases that match TRBD2. Germline-derived CDR1 and CDR2 are SGDLS and YYNGEE. V lost 3 bases to trimming and J lost 7 bases; unmatched junction nucleotides: 6. CDR3 length: 15 amino acids.

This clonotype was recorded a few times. This chain's CDR3 is CASSLSVGLISYEQYF. The CDR3 DNA is TGTGCCAGCAGCCTATCTGTTGGGTTGATATCCTACGAGCAGTACTTC. The chain couples TRBV27 to TRBJ2-7; D remains ambiguous. Germline lookup yields CDR1 MNHEY and CDR2 SMNVEV (reference sequence). The CDR3 extends over 16 amino acids. V lost 6 bases to trimming and J lost 1 base, with 19 bases between them.

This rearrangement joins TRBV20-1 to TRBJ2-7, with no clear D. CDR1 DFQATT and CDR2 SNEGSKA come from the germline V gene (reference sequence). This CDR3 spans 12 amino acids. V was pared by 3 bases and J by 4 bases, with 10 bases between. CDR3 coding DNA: TGCAGTGCTAGGACTTCCCGGTACGAGCAGTACTTC. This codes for CSARTSRYEQYF.

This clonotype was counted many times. Here the CDR3 reads CASSLRSAGELFF. The CDR3 DNA is TGTGCCAGCAGCTTAAGGAGTGCCGGGGAGCTGTTTTTT. The V call is TRBV11-1, the J call TRBJ2-2; D call uncertain. CDR1 is SGHAT and CDR2 is FQDESV in the germline V gene (reference sequence). Trimming removed 2 bases at V and 6 bases at J, with 7 bases between. The CDR3 covers 13 residues.

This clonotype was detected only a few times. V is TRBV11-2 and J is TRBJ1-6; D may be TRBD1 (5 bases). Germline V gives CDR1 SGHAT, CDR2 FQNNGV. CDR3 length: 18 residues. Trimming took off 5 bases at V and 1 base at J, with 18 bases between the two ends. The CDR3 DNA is TGTGCCAGCAGCCCCCTCGGGGGTTTTAGGTCCTATAATTCACCCCTCCACTTT. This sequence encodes CASSPLGGFRSYNSPLHF.

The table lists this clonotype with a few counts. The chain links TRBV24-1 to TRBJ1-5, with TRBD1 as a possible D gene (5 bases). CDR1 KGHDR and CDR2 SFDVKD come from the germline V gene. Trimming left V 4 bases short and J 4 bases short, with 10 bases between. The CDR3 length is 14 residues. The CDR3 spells CATSDLTENQPQHF. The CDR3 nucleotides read TGTGCCACCAGTGACCTGACAGAAAATCAGCCCCAGCATTTT.

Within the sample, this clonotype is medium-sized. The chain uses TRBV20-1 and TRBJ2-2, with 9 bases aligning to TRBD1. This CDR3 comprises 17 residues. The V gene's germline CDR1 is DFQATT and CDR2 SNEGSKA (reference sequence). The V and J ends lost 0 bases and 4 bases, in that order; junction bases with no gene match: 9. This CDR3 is CSAREDRGSEVTGELFF. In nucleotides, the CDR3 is TGCAGTGCTAGAGAGGACAGGGGCTCAGAAGTCACCGGGGAGCTGTTTTTT.

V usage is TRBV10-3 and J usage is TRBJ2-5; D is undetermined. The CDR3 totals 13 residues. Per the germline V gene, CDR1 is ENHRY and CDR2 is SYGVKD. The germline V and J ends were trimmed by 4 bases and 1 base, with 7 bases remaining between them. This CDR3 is CAISGVVQETQYF. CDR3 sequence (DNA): TGTGCCATCAGTGGGGTGGTCCAAGAGACCCAGTACTTC.

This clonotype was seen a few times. The CDR3 sequence: CASSLPPLIAGSSYNEQFF. In nucleotides, the CDR3 is TGTGCCAGCAGTTTACCCCCTCTTATAGCGGGAAGCTCCTACAATGAGCAGTTCTTC. The V call is TRBV27, the J call TRBJ2-1; 8 nucleotides agree with TRBD2. CDR1 and CDR2 (germline): MNHEY, SMNVEV (reference sequence). V trimming: 2 bases; J trimming: 0 bases; junction bases outside the gene matches: 12. The CDR3 is 19 residues long.

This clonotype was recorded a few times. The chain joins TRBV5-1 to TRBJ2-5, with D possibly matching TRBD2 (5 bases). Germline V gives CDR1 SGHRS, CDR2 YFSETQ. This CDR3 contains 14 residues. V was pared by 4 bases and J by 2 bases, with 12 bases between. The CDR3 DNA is TGCGCCAGCAGCAAACAGACTAAGCAAGAGACCCAGTACTTC. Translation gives CASSKQTKQETQYF. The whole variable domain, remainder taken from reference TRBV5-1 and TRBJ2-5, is KAGVTQTPRYLIKTRGQQVTLSCSPISGHRSVSWYQQTPGQGLQFLFEYFSETQRNKGNFPGRFSGRQFSNSRSEMNVSTLELGDSALYLCASSKQTKQETQYFGPGTRLLVL.

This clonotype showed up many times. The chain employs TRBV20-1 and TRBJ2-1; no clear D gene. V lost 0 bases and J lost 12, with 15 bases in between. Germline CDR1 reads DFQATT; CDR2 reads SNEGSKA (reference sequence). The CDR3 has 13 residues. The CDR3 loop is CSARDRPPGGQFF. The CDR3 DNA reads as TGCAGTGCTAGAGATCGGCCTCCGGGTGGGCAGTTCTTC.

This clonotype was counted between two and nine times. For the CDR3, the DNA is TGTGCCAGCAGCGGACTCAGGGGGGCTAGGGAGACCCAGTACTTC. Translation: CASSGLRGARETQYF. The chain uses TRBV7-9 and TRBJ2-5; D is perhaps TRBD1 (7 bases). V shed 5 bases and J shed 5 bases, with 18 bases lying between them. The CDR3 consists of 15 residues. Germline assignment: CDR1 SEHNR and CDR2 FQNEAQ (reference sequence). The full variable domain, rest sourced from reference TRBV7-9 and TRBJ2-5, is DTGVSQNPRHKITKRGQNVTFRCDPISEHNRLYWYRQTLGQGPEFLTYFQNEAQLEKSRLLSDRFSAERPKGSFSTLEIQRTEQGDSAMYLCASSGLRGARETQYFGPGTRLLVL.

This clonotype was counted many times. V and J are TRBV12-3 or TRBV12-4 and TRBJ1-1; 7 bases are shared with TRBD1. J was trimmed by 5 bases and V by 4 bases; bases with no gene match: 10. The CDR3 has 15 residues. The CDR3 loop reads CASSSRTGSGTEAFF. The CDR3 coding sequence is TGTGCCAGCAGTTCCCGGACAGGAAGCGGTACTGAAGCTTTCTTT.

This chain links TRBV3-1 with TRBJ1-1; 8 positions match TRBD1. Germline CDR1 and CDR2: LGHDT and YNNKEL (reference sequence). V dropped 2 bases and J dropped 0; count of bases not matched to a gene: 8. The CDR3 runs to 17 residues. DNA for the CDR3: TGTGCCAGCAGCCAACTTAGGACAGGGCCAATGAACACTGAAGCTTTCTTT. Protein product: CASSQLRTGPMNTEAFF.

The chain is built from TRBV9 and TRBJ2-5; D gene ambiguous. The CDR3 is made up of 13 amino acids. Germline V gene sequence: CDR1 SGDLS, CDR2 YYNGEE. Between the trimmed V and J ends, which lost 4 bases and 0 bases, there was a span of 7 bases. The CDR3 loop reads CASSNPYQETQYF. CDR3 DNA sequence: TGTGCCAGCAGCAACCCGTACCAAGAGACCCAGTACTTC. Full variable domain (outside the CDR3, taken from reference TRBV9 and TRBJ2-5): DSGVTQTPKHLITATGQRVTLRCSPRSGDLSVYWYQQSLDQGLQFLIQYYNGEERAKGNILERFSAQQFPDLHSELNLSSLELGDSALYFCASSNPYQETQYFGPGTRLLVL.

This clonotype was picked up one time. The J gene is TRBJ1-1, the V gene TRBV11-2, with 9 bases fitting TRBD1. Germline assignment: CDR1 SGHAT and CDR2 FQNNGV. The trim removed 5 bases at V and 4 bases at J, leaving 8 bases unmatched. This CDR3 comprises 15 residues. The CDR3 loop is CASSAGQGRGTEAFF. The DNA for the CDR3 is TGTGCCAGCAGCGCAGGACAGGGGCGAGGCACTGAAGCTTTCTTT.

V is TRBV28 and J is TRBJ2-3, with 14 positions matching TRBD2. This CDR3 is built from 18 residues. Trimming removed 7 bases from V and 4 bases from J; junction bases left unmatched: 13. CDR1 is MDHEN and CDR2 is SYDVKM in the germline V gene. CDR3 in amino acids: CASTPLGLAGAGADTQYF. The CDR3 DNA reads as TGTGCCAGCACCCCATTGGGACTAGCGGGAGCTGGCGCAGATACGCAGTATTTT.

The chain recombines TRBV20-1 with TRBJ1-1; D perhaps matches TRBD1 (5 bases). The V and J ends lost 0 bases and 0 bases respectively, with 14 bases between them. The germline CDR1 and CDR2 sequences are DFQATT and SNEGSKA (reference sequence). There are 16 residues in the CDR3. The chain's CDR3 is CSARDVGRLMNTEAFF. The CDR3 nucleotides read TGCAGTGCTAGAGATGTGGGGCGACTAATGAACACTGAAGCTTTCTTT.

The CDR3 coding sequence is TGTGCCAGCAGTTGGACACCGGGGACTAGCGGGTTCTACGAGCAGTACTTC. Translated, it gives CASSWTPGTSGFYEQYF. The rearrangement links TRBV6-2 or TRBV6-3 to TRBJ2-7, with 12 bases aligning to TRBD2. CDR3 length: 17 amino acids. V lost 4 bases, J lost 3 bases, and 10 bases stayed unmatched. CDR1 MNHEY and CDR2 SVGEGT come from the germline V gene.

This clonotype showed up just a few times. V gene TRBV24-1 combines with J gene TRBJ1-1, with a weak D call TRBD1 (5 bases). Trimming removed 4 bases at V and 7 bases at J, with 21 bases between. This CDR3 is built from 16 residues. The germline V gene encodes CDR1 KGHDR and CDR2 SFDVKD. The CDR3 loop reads CATSDSGRTGTGEAFF. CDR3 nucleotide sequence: TGTGCCACCAGTGACTCTGGAAGGACGGGTACAGGTGAAGCTTTCTTT.